The rows below give T cell receptor beta chains drawn from one sample of a study of metastatic and nonmetastatic thyroid tumors. TCRdb reprocessed the PCR reads via MiXCR. The sample lists 25,000 to 35,000 clones, about 20% seen once, with roughly two fifths in the top ten. The specimen was blood. The receptor source for this set is a female donor with papillary thyroid cancer or a benign thyroid nodule (not recorded which). Some clones in this sample may be carry-over from other donors' samples. Each CDR3 is given with its conserved first and last residue. The order of the fields is D gene, J gene, clone size, V gene, CDR3 length, CDR3 protein, CDR3 DNA. D genes are given only for firm matches. Only some rows state a clone size, as once, few, many or a class for expanded clones.

TRBD2 | TRBJ2-2 | . | TRBV11-1 | 18 | CASSPTSGRYRNTGELFF | TGTGCCAGCAGCCCGACCAGCGGGAGGTACAGAAACACCGGGGAGCTGTTTTTT
. | TRBJ1-2 | . | TRBV20-1 | 12 | CRGGGPLEGYTF | TGCAGGGGGGGAGGGCCTCTGGAAGGCTACACCTTC
. | TRBJ1-2 | . | TRBV20-1 | 15 | CSARRGTWGSYGYTF | TGCAGTGCTAGAAGGGGGACATGGGGCTCCTATGGCTACACCTTC
. | TRBJ1-5 | many | TRBV5-6 | 13 | CASSLTYNQPQHF | TGTGCCAGCAGCTTGACATACAATCAGCCCCAGCATTTT
TRBD2 | TRBJ2-7 | . | TRBV6-1 | 15 | CASSLSGGTASEQYF | TGTGCCAGCAGTCTTAGCGGGGGGACCGCCTCCGAGCAGTACTTC
TRBD2 | TRBJ2-2 | few | TRBV11-3 | 14 | CASSQRGNTGELFF | TGTGCCAGCAGCCAGCGGGGGAACACCGGGGAGCTGTTTTTT
. | TRBJ2-5 | few | TRBV2 | 11 | CASSPQETQYF | TGTGCCAGCAGTCCCCAAGAGACCCAGTACTTC
. | TRBJ1-1 | few | TRBV20-1 | 14 | CSALMAAKNTEAFF | TGCAGTGCTCTTATGGCAGCGAAGAACACTGAAGCTTTCTTT
. | TRBJ2-1 | . | TRBV11-2 | 16 | CASSFRGAGDYNEQFF | TGTGCCAGCAGCTTTAGGGGGGCTGGGGATTACAATGAGCAGTTCTTC
. | TRBJ2-2 | . | TRBV12-3/TRBV12-4 | 12 | CASRSNTGELFF | TGTGCCAGCAGGTCGAACACCGGGGAGCTGTTTTTT
TRBD2 | TRBJ2-1 | . | TRBV14 | 15 | CASSQASGSYNEQFF | TGTGCCAGCAGCCAAGCTAGCGGGAGCTACAATGAGCAGTTCTTC
. | TRBJ1-1 | . | TRBV6-2/TRBV6-3 | 12 | CASSYYNTEAFF | TGTGCCAGCAGTTATTACAACACTGAAGCTTTCTTT
TRBD1 | TRBJ2-3 | . | TRBV12-5 | 15 | CASGTGTGGTDTQYF | TGTGCTAGTGGTACCGGGACAGGGGGCACAGATACGCAGTATTTT
. | TRBJ1-5 | many | TRBV20-1 | 15 | CSASHLPGGNQPQHF | TGCAGTGCTAGCCACCTTCCGGGCGGCAATCAGCCCCAGCATTTT
TRBD1 | TRBJ2-2 | . | TRBV15 | 19 | CATSQRDRGRGPNTGELFF | TGTGCCACCAGCCAACGGGACAGGGGGCGCGGTCCGAACACCGGGGAGCTGTTTTTT
. | TRBJ2-3 | . | TRBV6-6 | 15 | CASSYSWGDTDTQYF | TGTGCCAGCAGTTACTCGTGGGGGGACACAGATACGCAGTATTTT
. | TRBJ2-7 | . | TRBV15 | 14 | CATSGETNPYEQYF | TGTGCCACCAGCGGGGAAACCAACCCCTACGAGCAGTACTTC
TRBD2 | TRBJ2-5 | . | TRBV20-1 | 16 | CSARNLAGGPGETQYF | TGCAGTGCTAGAAACCTAGCGGGAGGGCCGGGGGAGACCCAGTACTTC
. | TRBJ2-1 | few | TRBV12-3/TRBV12-4 | 14 | CASSVDRANNEQFF | TGTGCCAGCAGTGTGGACAGAGCTAACAATGAGCAGTTCTTC
. | TRBJ1-2 | few | TRBV28 | 16 | CASKTFISGLNYGYTF | TGTGCCAGCAAAACATTCATTTCAGGCTTGAACTATGGCTACACCTTC
. | TRBJ1-5 | few | TRBV28 | 12 | CASRDSNQPQHF | TGTGCCAGCCGGGACAGCAATCAGCCCCAGCATTTT
. | TRBJ1-1 | many | TRBV18 | 13 | CASSPDGNTEAFF | TGTGCCAGCTCACCCGACGGGAACACTGAAGCTTTCTTT
. | TRBJ2-5 | . | TRBV6-1 | 13 | CASSKQGQETQYF | TGTGCCAGCAGTAAACAGGGCCAAGAGACCCAGTACTTC
. | TRBJ1-5 | many | TRBV10-2 | 14 | CASSELGNNQPQHF | TGCGCCAGCAGTGAGCTCGGTAACAATCAGCCCCAGCATTTT
TRBD1 | TRBJ2-3 | . | TRBV2 | 17 | CASTWTGGVLVPDTQYF | TGTGCCAGCACTTGGACAGGGGGCGTTCTTGTTCCTGATACGCAGTATTTT
. | TRBJ2-6 | many | TRBV19 | 15 | CATTRVSSGANVLTF | TGTGCCACAACACGGGTTAGCTCTGGGGCCAACGTCCTGACTTTC